These 20 T cell receptor beta chains originate from one sample sequenced in a study of cytomegalovirus exposure and HLA in healthy donors. It was with 60 Vbeta and 13 Jbeta primers that the PCR ran. Data came from immunoSEQ multiplex PCR; TCRdb stores just in-frame clones and leaves some out. The table shows roughly 200,000 clones, with more than 75% occurring only once. The sample comprised PBMCs. The receptor set was obtained from a man between 40 and 49 years old in good health and CMV-seropositive.

The rearrangement links TRBV5-1 to TRBJ2-3; D perhaps matches TRBD2 (6 bases). Trimming left V 4 bases short and J 0 bases short, with 12 bases between. Germline-derived CDR1 and CDR2 are SGHRS and YFSETQ. CDR3 length: 15 residues. CDR3 in amino acids: CASSPPSGSTDTQYF. CDR3 sequence (DNA): TGCGCCAGCAGCCCACCGAGCGGGAGCACAGATACGCAGTATTTT. Together with reference TRBV5-1 and TRBJ2-3, the CDR3 gives the full variable domain: KAGVTQTPRYLIKTRGQQVTLSCSPISGHRSVSWYQQTPGQGLQFLFEYFSETQRNKGNFPGRFSGRQFSNSRSEMNVSTLELGDSALYLCASSPPSGSTDTQYFGPGTRLTVL.

This sequence joins TRBV7-9 and TRBJ1-5; D perhaps matches TRBD1 (5 bases). V dropped 3 bases and J dropped 7 bases, with 16 bases sitting between them. CDR3 length: 15 amino acids. The germline gives CDR1 SEHNR, CDR2 FQNEAQ (reference sequence). The CDR3 DNA reads as TGTGCCAGCAGCTTTTGCGGGGGGGGAGGGCAGCCCCAGCATTTT. The encoded protein is CASSFCGGGGQPQHF.

The chain uses TRBV2 and TRBJ2-7; a weak D match, TRBD1 (6 bases). The CDR3 is 12 amino acids. In germline, CDR1 is SNHLY, CDR2 FYNNEI. Deletions cut 6 bases from V and 3 bases from J, with 9 bases between. CDR3 amino acids: CASREQGYEQYF. CDR3 bases: TGTGCCAGCAGAGAACAGGGCTACGAGCAGTACTTC. Together with reference TRBV2 and TRBJ2-7, the CDR3 gives the full variable domain: EPEVTQTPSHQVTQMGQEVILRCVPISNHLYFYWYRQILGQKVEFLVSFYNNEISEKSEIFDDQFSVERPDGSNFTLKIRSTKLEDSAMYFCASREQGYEQYFGPGTRLTVT.

This chain uses TRBV10-3 with TRBJ1-5; TRBD1 is a possible D gene (6 bases). The CDR3 loop spans 14 amino acids. Deletions cut 6 bases from V and 3 bases from J, with 12 bases between. Germline V gene sequence: CDR1 ENHRY, CDR2 SYGVKD. CDR3 amino acids: CAISTQGYNQPQHF. The DNA for the CDR3 is TGTGCCATCAGCACACAGGGTTACAATCAGCCCCAGCATTTT.

The rearrangement links TRBV15 to TRBJ2-1, with 8 nucleotides matching TRBD2. The CDR3 is made up of 19 amino acids. The germline CDR1 and CDR2 sequences are LNHNV and YYDKDF (reference sequence). The ends lost 3 bases at V and 0 bases at J; junction bases unmatched: 13. As DNA, the CDR3 is TGTGCCACCAGCAGTACCGCCGGGACTAGTCGGAGCTCCTACAATGAGCAGTTCTTC. As protein: CATSSTAGTSRSSYNEQFF.

The chain is built from TRBV4-1 and TRBJ2-5, with a tentative D call TRBD2 (7 bases). The J call may not be correct, given that the DNA end is closer to TRBJ2-7. This CDR3 has 14 amino acids. Germline V lookup: CDR1 MGHRA, CDR2 YSYEKL. This chain's CDR3 is CASSPSGGLREQYF. CDR3 coding DNA: TGCGCCAGCAGCCCCTCGGGGGGCCTACGCGAGCAGTACTTC.

V usage is TRBV9 and J usage is TRBJ2-1, with 12 bases identical to TRBD2. The V gene's germline CDR1 is SGDLS and CDR2 YYNGEE. CDR3 length equals 15 residues. V was clipped by 0 bases and J by 7 bases; unmatched bases: 2. The chain's CDR3 is CASSVGTSGENEQFF. As DNA, the CDR3 is TGTGCCAGCAGCGTAGGGACTAGCGGGGAAAATGAGCAGTTCTTC.

This clone showed up just once. V usage is TRBV2 and J usage is TRBJ2-1, with D maybe TRBD2 (5 bases). V was cut by 5 bases and J by 8 bases, with 16 bases left in between. The germline V gene has CDR1 SNHLY and CDR2 FYNNEI. The CDR3 loop spans 14 amino acids. This CDR3 is CASSSRASSDEQFF. CDR3 nucleotides: TGTGCCAGCAGTTCCCGGGCTAGCAGTGATGAGCAGTTCTTC. Complete variable domain (other parts from reference TRBV2 and TRBJ2-1): EPEVTQTPSHQVTQMGQEVILRCVPISNHLYFYWYRQILGQKVEFLVSFYNNEISEKSEIFDDQFSVERPDGSNFTLKIRSTKLEDSAMYFCASSSRASSDEQFFGPGTRLTVL.

CDR3 region: CASSFRVGTENTEAFF. CDR3 nucleotides: TGTGCCAGCAGCTTCAGGGTAGGGACAGAGAACACTGAAGCTTTCTTT. The gene calls are TRBV5-4 and TRBJ1-1; 7 nucleotides match TRBD1. The CDR3 is 16 amino acids. V lost 2 bases, J lost 1 base, and 8 bases stayed unmatched. Germline V gene sequence: CDR1 SGHNT, CDR2 YYREEE (reference sequence).

V is TRBV7-2 and J is TRBJ2-7, with 8 bases matching TRBD2. CDR1 and CDR2 from the germline V gene are SGHTA and FQGNSA. The CDR3 has 17 residues. With 5 bases clipped from V and 4 bases from J, the junction kept 16 bases outside the gene matches. The chain's CDR3 is CASSPRGAGASTYEQYF. CDR3 DNA: TGTGCCAGCAGCCCAAGGGGAGCGGGAGCCTCCACGTACGAGCAGTACTTC.

CDR3 protein: CASSEGRVGEQYF. CDR3 DNA sequence: TGCGCCAGCAGTGAAGGCAGGGTCGGAGAGCAGTACTTC. The V and J genes are TRBV10-1 and TRBJ2-7; D may be TRBD1 (5 bases). CDR1 WNHNN and CDR2 SYGVQD come from the germline V gene (reference sequence). This CDR3 spans 13 amino acids. With 3 bases removed from V and 7 bases from J, the gap between germline ends came to 13 bases.

The rearrangement joins TRBV5-4 to TRBJ1-1; 8 nucleotides match TRBD1. The germline V gene has CDR1 SGHNT and CDR2 YYREEE (reference sequence). There are 15 residues in the CDR3. The ends lost 3 bases at V and 5 bases at J; junction bases unmatched: 9. CDR3 coding DNA: TGTGCCAGCAGCTCCGACAGGGGAGTTTCGACTGAAGCTTTCTTT. It translates to CASSSDRGVSTEAFF.

This clone was seen just once. The rearrangement joins TRBV19 to TRBJ2-1; 8 bases are a match to TRBD2. Germline CDR1 reads LNHDA; CDR2 reads SQIVND (reference sequence). The ends lost 2 bases at V and 2 bases at J; junction bases unmatched: 2. The CDR3 covers 15 residues. The CDR3 sequence: CASSIWRGAYNEQFF. DNA for the CDR3: TGTGCCAGTAGTATATGGCGGGGGGCCTACAATGAGCAGTTCTTC.

The chain recombines TRBV5-1 with TRBJ2-1; weak D call: TRBD1 (5 bases). This CDR3 is built from 15 residues. Germline CDR1 is SGHRS and CDR2 is YFSETQ. Between the trimmed V and J ends, which lost 4 bases and 0 bases, there was a span of 11 bases. CDR3 residues: CASSRTTDSYNEQFF. DNA of the CDR3: TGCGCCAGCAGCCGCACGACAGACTCCTACAATGAGCAGTTCTTC.

This clone has a single count. Different DNA sequences within this sample yield the same CDR3. The V call is TRBV2, the J call TRBJ2-5, with 8 nucleotides matching TRBD1. Germline CDR1 SNHLY, CDR2 FYNNEI. CDR3 length equals 13 residues. V dropped 3 bases and J dropped 5; count of bases not matched to a gene: 2. CDR3 residues: CASSDRGLETQYF. The CDR3, as DNA: TGTGCCAGCAGTGACAGGGGGCTGGAGACCCAGTACTTC.

This clone has just a few counts. V is TRBV11-2 and J is TRBJ2-7; 7 nucleotides match TRBD2. The CDR3 sequence is 14 residues long. V gave up 5 bases and J gave up 2 bases; unmatched junction bases: 6. Germline V lookup: CDR1 SGHAT, CDR2 FQNNGV. In nucleotides, the CDR3 is TGTGCCAGCAGCCGGTGGGGGGGGGCCTACGAGCAGTACTTC. Its translation is CASSRWGGAYEQYF.

The chain employs TRBV4-2 and TRBJ1-2; perhaps TRBD1 as D (6 bases). There are 14 residues in the CDR3. Trimming left V 3 bases short and J 8 bases short, with 16 bases between. The V gene's germline CDR1 is LGHNA and CDR2 YNFKEQ. CDR3 amino acids: CASSHWGGAGGYTF. The CDR3 DNA reads TGTGCCAGCAGCCATTGGGGGGGGGCAGGAGGCTACACCTTC.

On this clone: At one of its ends the junction is not consistent with the germline gene, which may arise from a read error. The V call is TRBV7-9, the J call TRBJ2-1; D is unclear. The germline V gene has CDR1 SEHNR and CDR2 FQNEAQ (reference sequence). CDR3 length equals 13 residues. CDR3 bases: TGTGCCAGCAGCTCCAATAGCTACCATGAGCAGTTCTTC. It codes for CASSSNSYHEQFF. The full variable domain, with the rest looked up from reference TRBV7-9 and TRBJ2-1, is DTGVSQNPRHKITKRGQNVTFRCDPISEHNRLYWYRQTLGQGPEFLTYFQNEAQLEKSRLLSDRFSAERPKGSFSTLEIQRTEQGDSAMYLCASSSNSYHEQFFGPGTRLTVL.

The DNA for the CDR3 is TGTGCCAGCAGCTCCCTAGGACAGGGAGACAATGAGCAGTTCTTC. Protein product: CASSSLGQGDNEQFF. The chain is built from TRBV5-6 and TRBJ2-1, with TRBD1 identical over 8 bases. Germline assignment: CDR1 SGHDT and CDR2 YYEEEE. J gave up 5 bases and V 3 bases, and 7 bases lay outside the gene matches. The CDR3 totals 15 residues.

This clone turned up a few times. The chain has TRBV15 and TRBJ1-1, with a weak D call TRBD1 (5 bases). The ends were cut back, 0 bases at V and 0 bases at J, with 8 bases in the middle. CDR3 size: 15 residues. Per the germline V gene, CDR1 is LNHNV and CDR2 is YYDKDF (reference sequence). This chain's CDR3 is CATSRDRRVNTEAFF. As DNA, the CDR3 is TGTGCCACCAGCAGAGATCGCAGGGTGAACACTGAAGCTTTCTTT. Full variable domain (rest looked up from reference TRBV15 and TRBJ1-1): DAMVIQNPRYQVTQFGKPVTLSCSQTLNHNVMYWYQQKSSQAPKLLFHYYDKDFNNEADTPDNFQSRRPNTSFCFLDIRSPGLGDTAMYLCATSRDRRVNTEAFFGQGTRLTVV.